This entry concerns a single T cell receptor beta chain. One entry per CDR3 protein, called by TCRdb with MiXCR from the PCR reads. The sample lists fewer than 100,000 distinct CDR3 sequences, around 50% occurring once. This entry comes from a study of CDR3 diversity in severe acne. V lost 6 bases, J lost 4 bases, and 18 bases lay in between. The CDR3 consists of 14 residues. CDR1 is DFQATT and CDR2 is SNEGSKA in the germline V gene (reference sequence). This sequence joins TRBV20-1 and TRBJ1-2, with D perhaps TRBD1 (6 bases). Specimen: blood. This clonotype was obtained from a male donor in good health, without acne. In nucleotides, the CDR3 is TGCAGTGCAACCGACCAGGGGTTTAGCTATGGCTACACCTTC. Translating gives CSATDQGFSYGYTF.